This passage covers 2 T cell receptor beta chains from one sample sequenced in a study of blood T cell repertoires in COVID-19. Produced via immunoSEQ multiplex PCR; TCRdb's table is partial and in-frame only. The repertoire holds about 270,000 clones, with about 85% as singletons. Sequencing input: peripheral blood. The receptors shown here come from a human donor in a cohort sampled during active COVID-19.

This chain joins TRBV7-6 and TRBJ2-1; 13 positions match TRBD2. Germline assignment: CDR1 SGHVS and CDR2 FNYEAQ. The V segment lost 3 bases and the J segment 9 bases; nucleotides outside the gene matches: 8. The CDR3 is 16 amino acids. CDR3 sequence: CASSLLGLAGTGEQFF. As DNA, the CDR3 is TGTGCCAGCAGCTTGCTGGGACTAGCGGGGACCGGTGAGCAGTTCTTC.

The rearrangement joins TRBV19 to TRBJ2-1; D perhaps matches TRBD2 (6 bases). V was clipped by 3 bases and J by 6 bases, with 21 bases between them. Germline V gives CDR1 LNHDA, CDR2 SQIVND (reference sequence). This CDR3 spans 17 amino acids. CDR3 residues: CASSMWDGGVERNEQFF. In DNA, the CDR3 is TGTGCCAGTAGTATGTGGGACGGGGGAGTGGAGCGCAATGAGCAGTTCTTC.